The 10 T cell receptor beta chains below were found in one sample sequenced in a study of CD8 T cells in ankylosing spondylitis. Study-level points and caveats: A motif of roughly 8 highly homologous TCR beta variants was seen as apparently characteristic of ankylosing spondylitis blood.

Each CDR3 protein is one row after TCRdb ran MiXCR on the 5' RACE reads. Counted here are about 800,000 distinct CDR3 sequences, over 9.5% occurring once; the ten biggest clones make up 0.51%. These receptors have no identified antigens. The sequencing sample was made of blood, either unsorted or a sorted T cell fraction (not recorded which). These receptors were taken from a male donor with ankylosing spondylitis.

The chain has TRBV4-3 and TRBJ1-1; D not resolved. The CDR3 is 15 amino acids. V was shortened by 0 bases and J by 3 bases, with 11 bases between the two germline ends. Germline-derived CDR1 and CDR2 are LGHNA and YSLEER. CDR3 in amino acids: CASSQERWSYTEAFF. Here the CDR3 DNA reads TGCGCCAGCAGCCAAGAAAGGTGGAGCTACACTGAAGCTTTCTTT.

The genes are TRBV20-1 and TRBJ2-7; 10 nucleotides agree with TRBD1. Germline V CDR1 and CDR2: DFQATT, SNEGSKA (reference sequence). CDR3 length equals 14 residues. The CDR3 sequence is CSITPGQGPYEQYF. The DNA of the CDR3 is TGCAGCATCACCCCGGGACAGGGGCCCTACGAGCAGTACTTC.

This clonotype occurred a few times. The V gene is TRBV4-3, the J gene TRBJ2-2; 13 positions agree with TRBD2. V gave up 2 bases and J gave up 5 bases; unmatched junction bases: 14. The CDR3 has 20 residues. Germline V CDR1 and CDR2: LGHNA, YSLEER. CDR3 sequence reads: CASSQLPGTSGMIGTGELFF. The DNA for the CDR3 is TGCGCCAGCAGCCAACTACCTGGGACTAGCGGGATGATAGGGACCGGGGAGCTGTTTTTT.

This clonotype appeared a few times. This chain's CDR3 is CSARVGGAGYEQYF. CDR3 sequence (DNA): TGCAGTGCTAGAGTCGGGGGAGCCGGCTACGAGCAGTACTTC. The chain couples TRBV20-1 to TRBJ2-7; D perhaps matches TRBD2 (6 bases). V lost 1 base and J 3 bases, leaving 13 bases between the germline ends. Germline values: CDR1 DFQATT, CDR2 SNEGSKA (reference sequence). The CDR3 covers 14 residues.

This clonotype showed up just a few times. This chain links TRBV4-2 with TRBJ1-5; D is perhaps TRBD1 (6 bases). Trimming shortened V by 1 base and J by 5 bases, and 12 bases separated the two germline ends. This CDR3 contains 15 residues. Looked up from germline, CDR1 is LGHNA and CDR2 is YNFKEQ. CDR3 nucleotide sequence: TGTGCCAGCAGCCAAGCGGGGACATTTGATCAGCCCCAGCATTTT. Translated, it gives CASSQAGTFDQPQHF.

CDR3 in amino acids: CASSLGAAGSSGANVLTF. The CDR3 DNA reads TGCGCCAGCAGCTTGGGGGCAGCCGGAAGCTCTGGGGCCAACGTCCTGACTTTC. The chain couples TRBV5-1 to TRBJ2-6, with D uncertain. Trimming took off 0 bases at V and 0 bases at J, with 13 bases between the two ends. CDR3 length equals 18 residues. Germline CDR1 reads SGHRS; CDR2 reads YFSETQ.

This sequence joins TRBV7-2 and TRBJ2-7, with 8 bases fitting TRBD1. In germline, CDR1 is SGHTA, CDR2 FQGNSA. CDR3 length: 14 residues. The trim removed 1 base at V and 6 bases at J, leaving 5 bases unmatched. For the CDR3, the DNA is TGTGCCAGCAGCTTAGTACAGGGGGTTAGCGAGCAGTACTTC. Its protein product is CASSLVQGVSEQYF. Full variable domain (outside the CDR3, taken from reference TRBV7-2 and TRBJ2-7): GAGVSQSPSNKVTEKGKDVELRCDPISGHTALYWYRQSLGQGLEFLIYFQGNSAPDKSGLPSDRFSAERTGGSVSTLTIQRTQQEDSAVYLCASSLVQGVSEQYFGPGTRLTVT.

Ten or more counts support this clonotype. The chain uses TRBV7-2 and TRBJ2-2, with D hard to call. CDR1 SGHTA and CDR2 FQGNSA come from the germline V gene. CDR3 length: 13 residues. V was pared by 7 bases and J by 5 bases, with 11 bases between. The DNA of the CDR3 is TGTGCCAGCACCCCCTTCCGTACCGGGGAGCTGTTTTTT. The encoded protein is CASTPFRTGELFF.

This clonotype was counted many times. CDR3 DNA: TGCAGTGCTGGGGGCCAAGAGACCCAGTACTTC. Its protein is CSAGGQETQYF. The chain is built from TRBV20-1 and TRBJ2-5; either TRBD1 or TRBD2 may supply D (5 bases each). V lost 5 bases, J lost 1 base, and 5 bases lay in between. This CDR3 is built from 11 residues. The V gene's germline CDR1 is DFQATT and CDR2 SNEGSKA (reference sequence).

The chain carries TRBV4-1 and TRBJ2-3; D tentatively fits TRBD1 or TRBD2 (5 bases each). The CDR3 loop spans 15 amino acids. Germline-derived CDR1 and CDR2 are MGHRA and YSYEKL. Trimming removed 3 bases at V and 2 bases at J, with 12 bases between. DNA for the CDR3: TGCGCCAGCAGCCAGAGGGCAGGGTCCACAGATACGCAGTATTTT. It specifies CASSQRAGSTDTQYF.